The T cell receptor beta chain under discussion was sequenced for a study of T-cell reconstitution after alpha-beta-depleted transplantation in children. Study-wide results and caveats: Several hundred expanded graft clones reportedly were the source of alpha-beta T cells about two months after transplant.

During its preparation, the TCRbeta library received unique molecular identifiers. TCRdb re-called the PCR reads through MiXCR, storing one row per CDR3 protein. The data hold a few hundred thousand distinct CDR3 sequences, with 10% to 15% observed a single time. The germline V gene has CDR1 SQVTM and CDR2 ANQGSEA. This CDR3 comprises 11 residues. With 7 bases removed from V and 2 bases from J, the gap between germline ends came to 8 bases. Turning to this clonotype: Its antigen is undetermined.

This chain connects TRBV29-1 to TRBJ1-2; D remains unclear. The material was PBMCs, mostly from graft donor cells, obtained 360 days after TCRalphabeta/CD19-depleted stem cell transplant. The TCR sequence derives from a male patient between 5 and 17 years old who had a stem cell transplant for acute myeloid leukemia, so the T cells may come from the graft donor. The CDR3 DNA reads TGCAGCGCCGGACTAAACTATGGCTACACCTTC. This codes for CSAGLNYGYTF.